The following is a T cell receptor beta chain sequence with its context. Its antigen is as yet unknown. This same CDR3 is encoded by further DNA sequences in the sample. These data come from a study of T cell responses to AZD1222 COVID-19 vaccine. The study, taken as a whole, reports: Recipients of AZD1222 seropositive at baseline numbered only 5 to 7. Close to half of spike-specific TCRs reportedly recognize unmutated variant regions. Possibly, clonal diversity was underestimated; donors were largely white British and included more females. Spike was spanned by vaccine-associated CD4 TCRs, with dominance at 160-218 and 743-854.

Produced via immunoSEQ multiplex PCR; TCRdb's table is partial and in-frame only. The sample includes about 160,000 clones, 85% to 90% of them seen just once. CDR3 length: 12 residues. Germline V gene lookup returns CDR1 KGHSH and CDR2 LQKENI. The V and J ends lost 0 bases and 5 bases respectively, with 4 bases between them. The origin of this receptor is an adult in good health. The starting material was peripheral blood, obtained on day 0 of AZD1222 vaccination. The V call is TRBV18, the J call TRBJ2-5; D not resolved. CDR3 residues: CASSPPAETQYF. The CDR3 nucleotides read TGTGCCAGCTCACCACCAGCCGAGACCCAGTACTTC.